Listed here are 6 T cell receptor beta chains from one sample, sequenced in a study of shared clonotypes between healthy human individuals (dated by TCRdb to 2019 to 2021). The method behind the library was the immunoSEQ multiplex PCR assay. Sourced from immuneACCESS, this table was stored by TCRdb with only in-frame sequences that have V and J called. A share of the clones is absent; for the studies checked, an unresolved V gene accounts for under half, and the remainder has no known explanation. This sample lists about 1.1 million clones; roughly 80% were detected once. Roughly 0.9% of the sample is taken by the ten largest. The source material was memory CD4+ T cells from PBMCs. The cell subset or site label for this specimen denotes: CD45RA-negative fraction. These receptors came from a man aged 18 to 35 in good health. Some clones in this sample may be carry-over from other donors' samples.

With regard to this clone: The junction shows a germline mismatch at one end, possibly a read error. In DNA form, the CDR3 reads TGCAGTGCTGCACAGGGTTTTCTCTCCCACTTC. As protein: CSAAQGFLSHF. The chain has TRBV20-1 and TRBJ1-2, with D tentatively TRBD1 (6 bases). CDR3 length equals 11 residues. Germline lookup yields CDR1 DFQATT and CDR2 SNEGSKA (reference sequence).

V gene TRBV7-2 combines with J gene TRBJ1-1; 7 nucleotides align to TRBD1. There are 14 residues in the CDR3. CDR1 and CDR2 (germline): SGHTA, FQGNSA. The V and J ends lost 1 base and 3 bases, in that order; junction bases with no gene match: 2. CDR3 loop: CASSLVGQDTEAFF. The CDR3 coding sequence is TGTGCCAGCAGCTTAGTCGGACAGGACACTGAAGCTTTCTTT.

As concerns this clone: The sample carries other DNA sequences with the same CDR3. J is TRBJ2-2 and V is TRBV28, with 11 bases identical to TRBD1. The CDR3 length is 13 residues. Per germline, CDR1 MDHEN and CDR2 SYDVKM. V was clipped by 8 bases and J by 4 bases; unmatched bases: 0. The CDR3 loop reads CASGTGGTGELFF. CDR3 sequence (DNA): TGTGCCAGCGGGACAGGGGGCACCGGGGAGCTGTTTTTT.

The chain links TRBV28 to TRBJ1-2; D not certain. The V end was cut by 3 bases, the J end by 3 bases, with 8 bases between. Germline CDR1 and CDR2: MDHEN and SYDVKM. CDR3 length: 13 amino acids. CDR3 DNA sequence: TGTGCCAGCAGTTTCACAGCCTACTATGGCTACACCTTC. This codes for CASSFTAYYGYTF.

The chain joins TRBV9 to TRBJ2-7; 9 bases map to TRBD2. CDR3 length: 14 residues. The germline CDR1 and CDR2 sequences are SGDLS and YYNGEE. Trimming took 4 bases from V and 12 from J; bases not matched to a gene: 14. The CDR3 spells CASSPSWGREGRYF. The CDR3, as DNA: TGTGCCAGCAGCCCCTCGTGGGGGCGGGAGGGGAGGTACTTC.

This clone has at least ten counts. The chain combines TRBV28 with TRBJ2-7; the D gene could be TRBD1 or TRBD2 (5 bases each). Germline values: CDR1 MDHEN, CDR2 SYDVKM. The germline V and J ends were trimmed by 3 bases and 4 bases, with 7 bases remaining between them. This CDR3 has 12 amino acids. CDR3 sequence: CASSFEGYEQYF. In DNA form, the CDR3 reads TGTGCCAGCAGTTTTGAGGGGTACGAGCAGTACTTC.